The 18 T cell receptor beta chains given below trace back to one sample, sequenced in a study of blood T cell repertoires in COVID-19. The method was immunoSEQ multiplex PCR; TCRdb's version includes in-frame clones alone and lacks a portion of them. The sample lists some 190,000 clones; roughly 80% were seen once. Sequencing used peripheral blood. These receptors all come from a human donor in a cohort sampled during active COVID-19.

The V gene is TRBV9, the J gene TRBJ2-1; D is ambiguous. The V gene lost 0 bases and the J gene lost 10 bases, with 17 bases spanning the gap. The CDR3 extends over 15 amino acids. The V gene's germline CDR1 is SGDLS and CDR2 YYNGEE. The CDR3 DNA follows: TGTGCCAGCAGCGTAGAGGTATACCCTACGAGGGAGCAGTTCTTC. Residues: CASSVEVYPTREQFF.

A single count supports this clone. The chain joins TRBV6-1 to TRBJ1-5, with 9 positions matching TRBD1. V lost 3 bases, J lost 7 bases, and 4 bases stayed unmatched. The CDR3 is 14 residues long. CDR1 and CDR2 from the germline V gene are MNHNS and SASEGT. As DNA, the CDR3 is TGTGCCAGCAGTGATGGGACAGGGTACCAGCCCCAGCATTTT. Translation gives CASSDGTGYQPQHF.

This chain connects TRBV11-1 to TRBJ2-1; the D gene is possibly TRBD1 (5 bases). V lost 2 bases, J lost 6 bases, and 11 bases lay in between. The CDR3 runs 14 residues. Germline V gene sequence: CDR1 SGHAT, CDR2 FQDESV (reference sequence). The CDR3 region is CASSLSGGANEQFF. CDR3 DNA: TGTGCCAGCAGCTTATCAGGTGGGGCCAATGAGCAGTTCTTC.

V gene TRBV3-1 (or the pseudogene TRBV3-2) combines with J gene TRBJ1-1; TRBD1 is a possible D gene (6 bases). This CDR3 region has 12 residues. Germline-derived CDR1 and CDR2 are LGHDT and YNNKEL (reference sequence). The germline V and J ends were trimmed by 6 bases and 1 base, with 6 bases remaining between them. Here the CDR3 reads CASRQGNTEAFF. DNA of the CDR3: TGTGCCAGCAGACAGGGGAACACTGAAGCTTTCTTT.

The count of this clone is one. The chain couples TRBV3-1 (or the pseudogene TRBV3-2) to TRBJ1-6; TRBD1 is a possible D gene (5 bases). The germline V gene has CDR1 LGHDT and CDR2 YNNKEL (reference sequence). V was shortened by 4 bases and J by 8 bases, with 12 bases between the two germline ends. The CDR3 runs to 14 residues. The DNA of the CDR3 is TGTGCCAGCAGCCGACAGAATTCAGATTCACCCCTCCACTTT. Protein product: CASSRQNSDSPLHF.

The J gene is TRBJ2-7, the V gene TRBV2; maybe TRBD1 (6 bases). The germline V gene encodes CDR1 SNHLY and CDR2 FYNNEI. V dropped 2 bases and J dropped 1 base, with 15 bases sitting between them. This CDR3 is 16 amino acids long. In DNA form, the CDR3 reads TGTGCCAGCAGTGAACTGGGACACAAGATTTCCTACGAGCAGTACTTC. This codes for CASSELGHKISYEQYF.

The chain couples TRBV5-1 to TRBJ2-1; 9 nucleotides match TRBD2. Germline trimming cut 0 bases from V and 10 bases from J; bases unmatched to any gene: 11. The CDR3 covers 16 residues. Germline-derived CDR1 and CDR2 are SGHRS and YFSETQ. The CDR3 coding sequence is TGCGCCAGCAGCTTGGATGGTAGCGGGAGCGGGGAAGAGCAGTTCTTC. As protein: CASSLDGSGSGEEQFF. The full variable domain, with the rest looked up from reference TRBV5-1 and TRBJ2-1, is KAGVTQTPRYLIKTRGQQVTLSCSPISGHRSVSWYQQTPGQGLQFLFEYFSETQRNKGNFPGRFSGRQFSNSRSEMNVSTLELGDSALYLCASSLDGSGSGEEQFFGPGTRLTVL.

The rearrangement joins TRBV19 to TRBJ2-3, with a weak D call TRBD2 (5 bases). Germline CDR1 and CDR2: LNHDA and SQIVND (reference sequence). V was pared by 4 bases and J by 4 bases, with 18 bases between. The CDR3 loop spans 16 amino acids. CDR3 region: CASSTPPGSDSDTQYF. CDR3 bases: TGTGCCAGTAGTACTCCGCCGGGGAGTGATTCAGATACGCAGTATTTT.

V gene TRBV19 combines with J gene TRBJ2-5; 11 bases line up with TRBD2. V dropped 5 bases and J dropped 3; count of bases not matched to a gene: 8. There are 16 residues in the CDR3. CDR1 is LNHDA and CDR2 is SQIVND in the germline V gene (reference sequence). For the CDR3, the DNA is TGTGCCAGTAGTCACACTAGCGGGGGCAAAAAAGAGACCCAGTACTTC. This codes for CASSHTSGGKKETQYF.

The chain links TRBV23-1 to TRBJ2-3; a possible D gene is TRBD2 (5 bases). TRBV23-1 is assigned to the ORF class and has an uncertain function. This CDR3 has 14 amino acids. Trimming pared 7 bases from V and 4 bases from J, leaving 15 bases between. In nucleotides, the CDR3 is TGCGCCAGCATCCAAGGGAGTTGCGCAGATACGCAGTATTTT. This sequence encodes CASIQGSCADTQYF.

The V and J genes are TRBV27 and TRBJ1-6; tentatively, D is TRBD1 (5 bases). The CDR3 is 14 amino acids. Germline V lookup: CDR1 MNHEY, CDR2 SMNVEV (reference sequence). Trimming took 2 bases from V and 6 from J, leaving 8 bases between them. CDR3 residues: CASSLKGFNSPLHF. In DNA form, the CDR3 reads TGTGCCAGCAGTTTAAAGGGGTTTAATTCACCCCTCCACTTT.

Points on this clone: The same CDR3 can be traced to other DNA sequences in this sample. J is TRBJ2-7 and V is TRBV6-2 or TRBV6-3; tentatively, D is TRBD2 (5 bases). The ends were cut back, 0 bases at V and 4 bases at J, with 7 bases in the middle. There are 13 residues in the CDR3. Per germline, CDR1 MNHEY and CDR2 SVGEGT. Written as DNA, the CDR3 is TGTGCCAGCAGTTACTCGGGAGCTTACGAGCAGTACGTC. Protein: CASSYSGAYEQYV.

This chain connects TRBV2 to TRBJ2-6; the match to TRBD1 covers 8 bases. The junction had 9 bases not matched to a gene; V was cut back by 3 bases and J by 2 bases. This CDR3 region has 18 residues. Germline values: CDR1 SNHLY, CDR2 FYNNEI. In DNA, the CDR3 is TGTGCCAGCAGTGAGTTCAGACAGGGGATACCTGGGGCCAACGTCCTGACTTTC. Encoded protein: CASSEFRQGIPGANVLTF.

J is TRBJ1-2 and V is TRBV2; 9 nucleotides line up with TRBD1. Trimming removed 2 bases from V and 8 bases from J; junction bases left unmatched: 3. Per the germline V gene, CDR1 is SNHLY and CDR2 is FYNNEI. The CDR3 is 13 residues long. The chain's CDR3 is CASSEWDREGYTF. The CDR3 DNA sequence: TGTGCCAGCAGTGAATGGGACAGGGAAGGCTACACCTTC.

The J gene is TRBJ2-7, the V gene TRBV6-6; 7 bases map to TRBD2. The germline V gene encodes CDR1 MNHNY and CDR2 SVGAGI (reference sequence). The CDR3 sequence is 14 residues long. The ends lost 6 bases at V and 5 bases at J; junction bases unmatched: 10. CDR3 amino acids: CASSYGLDRDEQYV. Written as DNA, the CDR3 is TGTGCCAGCAGCTACGGACTAGATCGAGACGAGCAGTACGTC.

This clone was counted a few times. The chain combines TRBV6-5 with TRBJ2-1; the D gene is possibly TRBD2 (5 bases). The germline V gene has CDR1 MNHEY and CDR2 SVGAGI. The CDR3 extends over 12 amino acids. The CDR3 loop reads CATGRDLGEQFF. CDR3 nucleotides: TGTGCGACGGGTCGGGATTTGGGTGAGCAGTTCTTC.

The chain has TRBV19 and TRBJ2-3; 9 bases map to TRBD1. CDR1 and CDR2 (germline): LNHDA, SQIVND (reference sequence). The CDR3 loop spans 16 amino acids. The junction had 10 bases not matched to a gene; V was cut back by 3 bases and J by 6 bases. In nucleotides, the CDR3 is TGTGCCAGTAGTATCGACCTACAGGGGGCTTCCGATACGCAGTATTTT. This encodes CASSIDLQGASDTQYF.

CDR3: CASYKVASGYNEQFF. In DNA form, the CDR3 reads TGCGCCAGCTACAAAGTAGCTAGCGGATACAATGAGCAGTTCTTC. The V call is TRBV5-1, the J call TRBJ2-1; 7 bases line up with TRBD2. Germline trimming cut 7 bases from V and 4 bases from J; bases unmatched to any gene: 11. CDR1 is SGHRS and CDR2 is YFSETQ in the germline V gene. The CDR3 extends over 15 amino acids.